A single sample is the source of the 12 T cell receptor beta chains below, sequenced in a study of early T cells in non-severe SARS-CoV-2 infection. TCRdb redid the calling of the 5' RACE reads with MiXCR, one entry per CDR3 protein. The profile shows about 42,000 distinct CDR3 sequences, 7% to 7.5% of them singletons. Sequenced: whole blood. Source of these receptors: an adult who was a healthcare worker with PCR-confirmed SARS-CoV-2 infection or an uninfected control (not recorded which).

This clonotype was seen at least ten times. The chain couples TRBV12-3 or TRBV12-4 to TRBJ1-1, with D possibly TRBD1 on 6 matching bases. CDR3 size: 15 residues. Trimming took off 6 bases at V and 0 bases at J, with 14 bases between the two ends. CDR3 nucleotide sequence: TGTGCCAGCAGGCCTTCCACAGGGATGAACACTGAAGCTTTCTTT. It translates to CASRPSTGMNTEAFF.

This clonotype was detected a few times. The J gene is TRBJ2-6, the V gene TRBV7-2; D might be TRBD2 (5 bases). The V end was cut by 5 bases, the J end by 1 base, with 6 bases between. The CDR3 covers 14 residues. Germline CDR1 is SGHTA and CDR2 is FQGNSA. CDR3 protein: CASSDYSGANVLTF. DNA of the CDR3: TGTGCCAGCAGCGACTATTCTGGGGCCAACGTCCTGACTTTC.

This clonotype was counted many times. The chain joins TRBV3-1 to TRBJ1-1, with D hard to call. V lost 4 bases to trimming and J lost 3 bases, with 3 bases between them. Germline assignment: CDR1 LGHDT and CDR2 YNNKEL (reference sequence). This CDR3 has 11 residues. Here the CDR3 reads CASSRDTEAFF. DNA for the CDR3: TGTGCCAGCAGCCGGGACACTGAAGCTTTCTTT.

This clonotype was counted between two and nine times. This sequence joins TRBV28 and TRBJ2-1; D is unclear. V lost 3 bases, J lost 6 bases, and 12 bases lay in between. Germline loops: CDR1 MDHEN, CDR2 SYDVKM. The CDR3 consists of 14 residues. This chain's CDR3 is CASSFSAERNEQFF. As DNA, the CDR3 is TGTGCCAGCAGTTTCTCGGCAGAGCGCAATGAGCAGTTCTTC. The full variable domain, rest sourced from reference TRBV28 and TRBJ2-1, is DVKVTQSSRYLVKRTGEKVFLECVQDMDHENMFWYRQDPGLGLRLIYFSYDVKMKEKGDIPEGYSVSREKKERFSLILESASTNQTSMYLCASSFSAERNEQFFGPGTRLTVL.

This clonotype occurred many times. This chain uses TRBV29-1 with TRBJ2-4; 9 positions agree with TRBD1. The J segment lost 8 bases and the V segment lost 7 bases, leaving 12 bases of the junction unmatched. The CDR3 loop spans 14 amino acids. Germline CDR1 and CDR2: SQVTM and ANQGSEA. The CDR3 loop reads CSAELWDRVDIQYF. CDR3 in DNA: TGCAGCGCCGAACTTTGGGACAGGGTGGACATTCAGTACTTC.

The V call is TRBV5-6, the J call TRBJ2-3; no definite D call. This CDR3 is built from 14 residues. Germline CDR1 and CDR2: SGHDT and YYEEEE. Trimming stripped 5 bases from V and 2 bases from J, with 12 bases between. CDR3 bases: TGTGCCAGCAGTCCAGGTCCGACCACAGATACGCAGTATTTT. Amino acid sequence: CASSPGPTTDTQYF.

This clonotype showed up many times. The rearrangement links TRBV6-1 to TRBJ2-2; perhaps TRBD1 as D (5 bases). The CDR3 length is 16 residues. Deletions cut 2 bases from V and 1 base from J, with 11 bases between. Germline V gene data show CDR1 as MNHNS and CDR2 as SASEGT. CDR3 residues: CASSERARGNTGELFF. In DNA, the CDR3 is TGTGCCAGCAGTGAACGGGCTAGGGGGAACACCGGGGAGCTGTTTTTT.

This chain joins TRBV20-1 and TRBJ1-5; 8 positions agree with TRBD1. Germline-derived CDR1 and CDR2 are DFQATT and SNEGSKA (reference sequence). There are 13 residues in the CDR3. The V gene end was trimmed by 4 bases and the J gene end by 7 bases; junction bases not matched to a gene: 6. The CDR3 region is CSATPGGDQPQHF. The CDR3 region has the DNA TGCAGTGCTACACCAGGGGGCGACCAGCCCCAGCATTTT.

This clonotype was recorded at least ten times. The chain recombines TRBV10-3 with TRBJ2-7, with D hard to call. V lost 6 bases and J 3 bases, leaving 9 bases between the germline ends. This CDR3 contains 12 residues. Looked up from germline, CDR1 is ENHRY and CDR2 is SYGVKD. DNA of the CDR3: TGTGCCATCAGCCTAACCGACTACGAGCAGTACTTC. The encoded protein is CAISLTDYEQYF.

This clonotype was observed a handful of times. The DNA for the CDR3 is TGTGCTAGTGGTGTCGCTTACCCCTCTGGTTCCTATAATTCACCCCTCCACTTT. It yields the protein CASGVAYPSGSYNSPLHF. The J gene is TRBJ1-6, the V gene TRBV12-5; D gene uncertain. V was shortened by 5 bases and J by 1 base, with 18 bases between the two germline ends. CDR3 length equals 18 residues. Germline V CDR1 and CDR2: LGHNT, FRNRAP. The variable domain in full, with the rest retrieved from reference TRBV12-5 and TRBJ1-6, is DARVTQTPRHKVTEMGQEVTMRCQPILGHNTVFWYRQTMMQGLELLAYFRNRAPLDDSGMPKDRFSAEMPDATLATLKIQPSEPRDSAVYFCASGVAYPSGSYNSPLHFGNGTRLTVT.

This clonotype was counted between two and nine times. The V gene is TRBV4-3, the J gene TRBJ1-1; D gene unclear. V was cut by 1 base and J by 0 bases, with 9 bases left in between. Per the germline V gene, CDR1 is LGHNA and CDR2 is YSLEER. There are 15 residues in the CDR3. CDR3 DNA: TGCGCCAGCAGCCAAGTTGGAATCATGAACACTGAAGCTTTCTTT. Protein sequence: CASSQVGIMNTEAFF.

This clonotype has more than one count but fewer than ten. CDR3 bases: TGCAGTGCTAGTAGGACCAGGGGGGCCACAGATACGCAGTATTTT. This gives the protein CSASRTRGATDTQYF. This chain connects TRBV20-1 to TRBJ2-3, with a possible D match to TRBD1 (7 bases). Trimming took off 3 bases at V and 2 bases at J, with 15 bases between the two ends. The CDR3 length is 15 residues. Germline lookup yields CDR1 DFQATT and CDR2 SNEGSKA (reference sequence).